One sample yielded the 6 T cell receptor beta chains listed below, sequenced in a study of blood T cell repertoires in COVID-19. Assay used: immunoSEQ multiplex PCR; TCRdb lists only in-frame clones, some missing. The sample shows over 50,000 clones, roughly 84% of them seen only once. The sequenced sample consisted of peripheral blood. All receptors come from a man aged 50 to 59 with active COVID-19.

The chain is built from TRBV5-4 and TRBJ2-2; D unresolved. Germline lookup yields CDR1 SGHNT and CDR2 YYREEE (reference sequence). CDR3 length equals 14 residues. Between the trimmed V and J ends, which lost 0 bases and 6 bases, there was a span of 9 bases. The chain's CDR3 is CASSLGLPPGELFF. CDR3 nucleotides: TGTGCCAGCAGCTTGGGACTCCCGCCCGGGGAGCTGTTTTTT.

The chain joins TRBV28 to TRBJ2-5; TRBD2 aligns across 10 bases. The CDR3 is made up of 14 amino acids. Germline CDR1 MDHEN, CDR2 SYDVKM. V trimming: 5 bases; J trimming: 5 bases; junction bases outside the gene matches: 5. The CDR3 spells CASSSGGARETQYF. The DNA of the CDR3 is TGTGCCAGCAGTAGCGGGGGGGCGAGGGAGACCCAGTACTTC.

This chain's CDR3 is CASSTLNYGYTF. CDR3 nucleotides: TGTGCCAGTAGTACGCTAAACTATGGCTACACCTTC. The chain couples TRBV19 to TRBJ1-2; D unclear. Germline V gene sequence: CDR1 LNHDA, CDR2 SQIVND (reference sequence). Trimming pared 4 bases from V and 2 bases from J, leaving 5 bases between. The length of the CDR3 is 12 residues.

The chain links TRBV28 to TRBJ1-2; TRBD1 is a possible D gene (5 bases). The V and J ends lost 3 bases and 4 bases respectively, with 9 bases between them. Germline assignment: CDR1 MDHEN and CDR2 SYDVKM. The CDR3 spans 13 residues. CDR3 protein: CASSLGGSYGYTF. As DNA, the CDR3 is TGTGCCAGCAGTTTGGGGGGTAGCTATGGCTACACCTTC.

The chain couples TRBV7-6 to TRBJ2-2; no clear D gene. The CDR3 covers 15 residues. Germline CDR1 is SGHVS and CDR2 is FNYEAQ. The V and J ends lost 2 bases and 4 bases respectively, with 11 bases between them. The CDR3 sequence is CASSLQRSPTGELFF. CDR3 DNA sequence: TGTGCCAGCAGCTTACAACGGAGTCCCACCGGGGAGCTGTTTTTT.

This chain joins TRBV4-1 and TRBJ1-5; unclear D gene. The CDR3 has 18 amino acids. V gave up 0 bases and J gave up 6 bases, with 21 bases separating them. Germline-derived CDR1 and CDR2 are MGHRA and YSYEKL. The CDR3: CASSQDVMAASEGQPQHF. Here the CDR3 DNA reads TGCGCCAGCAGCCAAGATGTAATGGCAGCCTCTGAGGGTCAGCCCCAGCATTTT.